A selection of T cell receptor beta chains follows, all from one sample in a study of blood T cells in healthy people across ages. In TCRdb, the 5' RACE reads were re-called with MiXCR into one record per CDR3 protein. The sample lists roughly 900,000 distinct CDR3 sequences; roughly 43% were seen once. Sequenced input: blood. Every receptor here comes from a man aged 25 to 40 in good health. The CDR3 runs from the conserved cysteine through the conserved F or W. D genes are given only for firm matches. Expanded clones are given a class, and other clones once, few, many or no size at all.

d_gene: .
abundance: .
j_gene: TRBJ2-7
v_gene: TRBV21-1
CDR3aa: CASSTAPGQGFSYEQYF
CDR3nt: TGTGCCAGCAGCACAGCTCCGGGACAGGGATTCTCCTACGAGCAGTACTTC

d_gene: TRBD1
abundance: .
j_gene: TRBJ2-7
v_gene: TRBV9
CDR3aa: CASSVGQEFYEQYF
CDR3nt: TGTGCCAGCAGCGTTGGACAGGAATTCTACGAGCAGTACTTC

d_gene: TRBD2
abundance: .
j_gene: TRBJ2-7
v_gene: TRBV20-1
CDR3aa: CSARWGGSSYEQYF
CDR3nt: TGCAGTGCTAGATGGGGGGGTAGTTCCTACGAGCAGTACTTC

d_gene: .
abundance: .
j_gene: TRBJ2-3
v_gene: TRBV11-2
CDR3aa: CASSAHAGDTQYF
CDR3nt: TGTGCCAGCAGCGCCCACGCAGGAGATACGCAGTATTTT

d_gene: .
abundance: .
j_gene: TRBJ2-3
v_gene: TRBV5-1
CDR3aa: CASSPAETDTQYF
CDR3nt: TGCGCCAGCAGCCCGGCGGAAACAGATACGCAGTATTTT

d_gene: .
abundance: .
j_gene: TRBJ2-3
v_gene: TRBV25-1
CDR3aa: CASRAGATDTQYF
CDR3nt: TGTGCCAGCAGGGCGGGGGCAACAGATACGCAGTATTTT

d_gene: TRBD2
abundance: .
j_gene: TRBJ2-5
v_gene: TRBV12-3/TRBV12-4
CDR3aa: CASSLASGLAGGKQYF
CDR3nt: TGTGCCAGCAGTCTAGCTTCGGGACTAGCGGGGGGAAAGCAGTACTTC

d_gene: TRBD1
abundance: .
j_gene: TRBJ1-3
v_gene: TRBV5-6
CDR3aa: CASSSMDRVIGNTIYF
CDR3nt: TGTGCCAGCAGCTCGATGGACAGGGTGATTGGAAACACCATATATTTT

d_gene: .
abundance: .
j_gene: TRBJ2-3
v_gene: TRBV5-1
CDR3aa: CASSGGTAVRGDTQYF
CDR3nt: TGCGCCAGCAGCGGGGGGACCGCCGTCCGTGGAGATACGCAGTATTTT

d_gene: .
abundance: once
j_gene: TRBJ2-3
v_gene: TRBV9
CDR3aa: CASSATPGTDTQYF
CDR3nt: TGTGCCAGCAGCGCCACGCCGGGCACAGATACGCAGTATTTT

d_gene: .
abundance: few
j_gene: TRBJ2-5
v_gene: TRBV11-2
CDR3aa: CASSTRVETQYF
CDR3nt: TGTGCCAGCAGCACAAGAGTAGAGACCCAGTACTTC

d_gene: TRBD2
abundance: .
j_gene: TRBJ2-7
v_gene: TRBV20-1
CDR3aa: CSAGAGTSGDSYEQYF
CDR3nt: TGCAGTGCTGGAGCCGGTACTAGCGGGGACTCCTACGAGCAGTACTTC

d_gene: TRBD2
abundance: .
j_gene: TRBJ2-3
v_gene: TRBV9
CDR3aa: CASSIGLAGGSSTDTQYF
CDR3nt: TGTGCCAGCAGCATAGGACTAGCGGGGGGTAGTTCCACAGATACGCAGTATTTT

d_gene: TRBD1
abundance: .
j_gene: TRBJ2-5
v_gene: TRBV9
CDR3aa: CASSFGQGRQETQYF
CDR3nt: TGTGCCAGCAGCTTTGGACAGGGTAGGCAAGAGACCCAGTACTTC

d_gene: .
abundance: .
j_gene: TRBJ2-5
v_gene: TRBV6-2/TRBV6-3
CDR3aa: CASTLRIQETQYF
CDR3nt: TGTGCCAGCACCCTACGGATACAAGAGACCCAGTACTTC

d_gene: TRBD2
abundance: .
j_gene: TRBJ2-5
v_gene: TRBV5-1
CDR3aa: CASSLDGASGRETQYF
CDR3nt: TGCGCCAGCAGCTTGGATGGGGCTAGCGGGAGAGAGACCCAGTACTTC

d_gene: .
abundance: .
j_gene: TRBJ1-5
v_gene: TRBV30
CDR3aa: CAWSFSRFNQPQHF
CDR3nt: TGTGCCTGGAGTTTCAGCAGATTCAATCAGCCCCAGCATTTT

d_gene: .
abundance: few
j_gene: TRBJ2-3
v_gene: TRBV4-1
CDR3aa: CASSQASGAATDTQYF
CDR3nt: TGCGCCAGCAGCCAAGCGTCAGGGGCGGCCACAGATACGCAGTATTTT

d_gene: .
abundance: .
j_gene: TRBJ1-2
v_gene: TRBV28
CDR3aa: CASSWTATGGYTF
CDR3nt: TGTGCCAGCAGTTGGACGGCCACAGGGGGCTACACCTTC

d_gene: .
abundance: few
j_gene: TRBJ2-1
v_gene: TRBV6-2/TRBV6-3
CDR3aa: CASSYDGGLYNEQFF
CDR3nt: TGTGCCAGCAGTTACGACGGGGGGCTCTACAATGAGCAGTTCTTC

d_gene: .
abundance: .
j_gene: TRBJ2-1
v_gene: TRBV20-1
CDR3aa: CSARDTELYNGQFF
CDR3nt: TGCAGTGCCAGGGACACCGAACTTTACAATGGGCAGTTCTTC

d_gene: TRBD2
abundance: .
j_gene: TRBJ2-3
v_gene: TRBV6-1
CDR3aa: CASRGLAGLTDTQYF
CDR3nt: TGTGCCAGCAGGGGACTAGCGGGGCTCACAGATACGCAGTATTTT

d_gene: .
abundance: .
j_gene: TRBJ2-1
v_gene: TRBV29-1
CDR3aa: CSVGESGGKHNEQFF
CDR3nt: TGCAGCGTTGGAGAGAGCGGAGGGAAGCACAATGAGCAGTTCTTC

d_gene: TRBD2
abundance: .
j_gene: TRBJ2-5
v_gene: TRBV20-1
CDR3aa: CSATGTSGAPEETQYF
CDR3nt: TGCAGTGCTACCGGGACTAGCGGGGCCCCCGAAGAGACCCAGTACTTC

d_gene: .
abundance: few
j_gene: TRBJ2-1
v_gene: TRBV28
CDR3aa: CASSSTRRGRYNEQFF
CDR3nt: TGTGCCAGCAGTTCCACCAGACGGGGACGCTACAATGAGCAGTTCTTC

d_gene: .
abundance: once
j_gene: TRBJ1-5
v_gene: TRBV20-1
CDR3aa: CSATTQAGGGNQPQHF
CDR3nt: TGCAGTGCTACGACACAGGCGGGGGGTGGCAATCAGCCCCAGCATTTT

d_gene: .
abundance: few
j_gene: TRBJ2-1
v_gene: TRBV6-1
CDR3aa: CASSQLDSNEQFF
CDR3nt: TGTGCCAGCAGTCAGCTAGACAGCAATGAGCAGTTCTTC

d_gene: TRBD1
abundance: .
j_gene: TRBJ2-5
v_gene: TRBV7-2
CDR3aa: CASSRDRGGWTQYF
CDR3nt: TGTGCCAGCAGCCGTGACAGGGGAGGATGGACCCAGTACTTC

d_gene: .
abundance: .
j_gene: TRBJ1-3
v_gene: TRBV6-6
CDR3aa: CAARRTGSGNTIYF
CDR3nt: TGTGCCGCCCGCCGGACGGGCTCTGGAAACACCATATATTTT

d_gene: .
abundance: .
j_gene: TRBJ2-4
v_gene: TRBV3-1
CDR3aa: CASSQDGETKQNIQYF
CDR3nt: TGTGCCAGCAGCCAAGACGGAGAGACTAAACAAAACATTCAGTACTTC

d_gene: .
abundance: .
j_gene: TRBJ2-1
v_gene: TRBV20-1
CDR3aa: CSARDQEGSARYNEQFF
CDR3nt: TGCAGTGCTAGAGATCAGGAGGGCTCCGCTCGGTACAATGAGCAGTTCTTC

d_gene: .
abundance: few
j_gene: TRBJ2-3
v_gene: TRBV29-1
CDR3aa: CSVDLAGQDTDTQYF
CDR3nt: TGCAGCGTTGATTTGGCGGGGCAAGACACAGATACGCAGTATTTT

d_gene: TRBD2
abundance: few
j_gene: TRBJ2-7
v_gene: TRBV2
CDR3aa: CASRGLAGDPYEQYF
CDR3nt: TGTGCCAGCAGGGGACTAGCGGGGGACCCCTACGAGCAGTACTTC

d_gene: TRBD2
abundance: .
j_gene: TRBJ2-7
v_gene: TRBV9
CDR3aa: CASSPDSGTSGSNEQYF
CDR3nt: TGTGCCAGCAGCCCAGACTCCGGGACTAGCGGGTCCAATGAGCAGTACTTC

d_gene: .
abundance: .
j_gene: TRBJ1-2
v_gene: TRBV4-1
CDR3aa: CASSPRMAGDYGYTF
CDR3nt: TGCGCCAGCAGCCCCCGTATGGCCGGCGACTATGGCTACACCTTC

d_gene: .
abundance: .
j_gene: TRBJ2-4
v_gene: TRBV3-1
CDR3aa: CASSQYEGIAKNIQYF
CDR3nt: TGTGCCAGCAGCCAATATGAGGGGATAGCCAAAAACATTCAGTACTTC

d_gene: TRBD2
abundance: .
j_gene: TRBJ2-3
v_gene: TRBV7-3
CDR3aa: CASSPRLAGAITDTQYF
CDR3nt: TGTGCCAGCAGCCCCCGACTAGCGGGGGCCATCACAGATACGCAGTATTTT

d_gene: TRBD2
abundance: .
j_gene: TRBJ2-1
v_gene: TRBV12-3/TRBV12-4
CDR3aa: CASSYVPGLAGGVNEQFF
CDR3nt: TGTGCCAGCAGTTACGTACCGGGACTAGCGGGAGGGGTCAATGAGCAGTTCTTC

d_gene: .
abundance: .
j_gene: TRBJ2-3
v_gene: TRBV5-1
CDR3aa: CASSPEGADTQYF
CDR3nt: TGCGCCAGCAGCCCCGAGGGAGCAGATACGCAGTATTTT

d_gene: .
abundance: .
j_gene: TRBJ1-1
v_gene: TRBV18
CDR3aa: CASSQAVMNTEAFF
CDR3nt: TGTGCCAGCTCACAAGCGGTGATGAACACTGAAGCTTTCTTT

d_gene: TRBD2
abundance: .
j_gene: TRBJ2-1
v_gene: TRBV27
CDR3aa: CASSPGLAGGRSSSYNEQFF
CDR3nt: TGTGCCAGCAGTCCAGGACTAGCGGGGGGGCGGAGTAGCTCCTACAATGAGCAGTTCTTC

d_gene: .
abundance: .
j_gene: TRBJ1-6
v_gene: TRBV3-1
CDR3aa: CASSQGSRSSYNSPLHF
CDR3nt: TGTGCCAGCAGCCAAGGCTCCAGAAGCTCCTATAATTCACCCCTCCACTTT

d_gene: .
abundance: .
j_gene: TRBJ1-2
v_gene: TRBV5-1
CDR3aa: CASSDEGFLGGYTF
CDR3nt: TGCGCCAGCAGCGATGAAGGCTTCCTAGGTGGCTACACCTTC

d_gene: .
abundance: many
j_gene: TRBJ1-5
v_gene: TRBV6-2/TRBV6-3
CDR3aa: CASSQGGPPQHF
CDR3nt: TGTGCCAGCTCACAGGGCGGTCCGCCCCAGCATTTT

d_gene: .
abundance: .
j_gene: TRBJ2-3
v_gene: TRBV25-1
CDR3aa: CASSLNGLLGTDTQYF
CDR3nt: TGTGCCAGCAGTTTAAACGGGCTGTTGGGCACAGATACGCAGTATTTT

d_gene: TRBD1
abundance: .
j_gene: TRBJ1-4
v_gene: TRBV12-3/TRBV12-4
CDR3aa: CASSSWFLTDRSPGGNEKLFF
CDR3nt: TGTGCCAGCAGTTCTTGGTTTCTCACCGACCGGTCCCCAGGGGGAAATGAAAAACTGTTTTTT

d_gene: .
abundance: .
j_gene: TRBJ2-7
v_gene: TRBV7-9
CDR3aa: CASSLVLATYEQYF
CDR3nt: TGTGCCAGCAGCTTAGTACTAGCCACCTACGAGCAGTACTTC